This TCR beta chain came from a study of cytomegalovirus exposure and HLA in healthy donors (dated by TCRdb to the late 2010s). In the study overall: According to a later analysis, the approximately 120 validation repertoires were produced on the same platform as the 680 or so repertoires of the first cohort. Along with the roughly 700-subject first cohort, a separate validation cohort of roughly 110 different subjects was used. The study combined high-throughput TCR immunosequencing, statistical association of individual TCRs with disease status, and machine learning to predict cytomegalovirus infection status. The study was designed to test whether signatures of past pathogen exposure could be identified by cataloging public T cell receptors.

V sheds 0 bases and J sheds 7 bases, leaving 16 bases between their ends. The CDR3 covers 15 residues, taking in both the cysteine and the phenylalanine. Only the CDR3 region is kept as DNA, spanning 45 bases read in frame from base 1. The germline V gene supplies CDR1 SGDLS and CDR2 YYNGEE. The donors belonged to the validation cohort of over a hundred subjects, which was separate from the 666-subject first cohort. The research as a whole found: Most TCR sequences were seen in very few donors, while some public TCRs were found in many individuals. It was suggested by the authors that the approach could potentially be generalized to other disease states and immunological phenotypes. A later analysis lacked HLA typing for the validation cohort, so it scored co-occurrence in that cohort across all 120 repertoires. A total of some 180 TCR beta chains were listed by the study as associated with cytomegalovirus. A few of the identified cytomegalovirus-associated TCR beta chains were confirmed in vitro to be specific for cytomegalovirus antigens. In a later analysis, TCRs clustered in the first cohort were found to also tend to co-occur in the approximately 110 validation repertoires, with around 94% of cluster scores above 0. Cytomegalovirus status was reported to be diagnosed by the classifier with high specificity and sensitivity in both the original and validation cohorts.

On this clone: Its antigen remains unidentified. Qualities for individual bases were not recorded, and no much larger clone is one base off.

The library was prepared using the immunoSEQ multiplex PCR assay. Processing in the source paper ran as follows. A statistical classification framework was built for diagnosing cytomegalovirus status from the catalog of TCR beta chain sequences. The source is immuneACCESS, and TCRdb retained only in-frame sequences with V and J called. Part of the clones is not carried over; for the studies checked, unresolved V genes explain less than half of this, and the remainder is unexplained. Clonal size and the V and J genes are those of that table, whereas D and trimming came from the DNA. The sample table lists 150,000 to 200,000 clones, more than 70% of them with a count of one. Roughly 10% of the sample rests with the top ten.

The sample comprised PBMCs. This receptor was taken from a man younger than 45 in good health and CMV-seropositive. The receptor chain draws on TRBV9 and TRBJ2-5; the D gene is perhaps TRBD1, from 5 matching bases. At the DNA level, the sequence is TGTGCCAGCAGCGTAGGAACAGGCACCCCCCTGACCCAGTACTTC. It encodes CASSVGTGTPLTQYF. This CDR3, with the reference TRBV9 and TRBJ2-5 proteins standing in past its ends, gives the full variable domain DSGVTQTPKHLITATGQRVTLRCSPRSGDLSVYWYQQSLDQGLQFLIQYYNGEERAKGNILERFSAQQFPDLHSELNLSSLELGDSALYFCASSVGTGTPLTQYFGPGTRLLVL.